Shown below are 28 T cell receptor beta chains from a single sample sequenced in a study of CD8 T cells in ankylosing spondylitis. In TCRdb, the 5' RACE reads were re-called with MiXCR into one record per CDR3 protein. The data contain about 130,000 distinct CDR3 sequences, roughly 13% of them singletons. The sample consisted of blood, either unsorted or a sorted T cell fraction (not recorded which). These TCRs come from a female donor with ankylosing spondylitis or in good health (not recorded which).

This clonotype was found a few times. J is TRBJ2-7 and V is TRBV27; D uncertain. This CDR3 comprises 12 residues. Germline lookup yields CDR1 MNHEY and CDR2 SMNVEV (reference sequence). V dropped 8 bases and J dropped 3 bases, with 11 bases sitting between them. The CDR3, as DNA: TGTGCCAGCCGTAATGTCATCTACGAGCAGTACTTC. Translating it yields CASRNVIYEQYF.

This clonotype was seen ten or more times. The V call is TRBV3-1, the J call TRBJ2-3, with D perhaps matching TRBD2 (5 bases). The germline gives CDR1 LGHDT, CDR2 YNNKEL (reference sequence). Trimming removed 1 base at V and 10 bases at J, with 9 bases between. CDR3 size: 12 residues. DNA for the CDR3: TGTGCCAGCAGCCAAGGCGCGCGGGCGCAGTATTTT. Amino acid sequence: CASSQGARAQYF.

This chain uses TRBV12-3 or TRBV12-4 with TRBJ1-2; D gene unclear. With 5 bases removed from V and 5 bases from J, the gap between germline ends came to 9 bases. There are 12 residues in the CDR3. CDR3 sequence: CASSPEMYGYTF. The CDR3 bases are TGTGCCAGCAGTCCCGAGATGTATGGCTACACCTTC.

Concerning this clonotype: A much bigger clone sits one base away, suggesting this may be a read error. The chain recombines TRBV5-5 with TRBJ1-5, with TRBD1 as a possible D gene (6 bases). V was clipped by 0 bases and J by 6 bases, with 13 bases between them. This CDR3 has 15 residues. CDR1 is SGHKS and CDR2 is YYEKEE in the germline V gene (reference sequence). CDR3 sequence reads: CASSLAAGGLQPQHF. CDR3 DNA sequence: TGTGCCAGCAGCTTGGCCGCGGGGGGCCTTCAGCCCCAGCATTTT.

This clonotype has at least ten counts. One junction end does not reproduce the germline sequence, and a read error may be involved. This sequence joins TRBV24-1 and TRBJ2-3, with D unresolved. Germline-derived CDR1 and CDR2 are KGHDR and SFDVKD. The CDR3 runs 8 residues. CDR3 DNA sequence: TGTGCCACCGCCATTCCCAATTTT. Its translation is CATAIPNF.

CDR3 in DNA: TGCGCCAGCAGGGTCCCACTAGCGGGGGACGAGCAGTACTTC. Residues: CASRVPLAGDEQYF. The chain employs TRBV5-1 and TRBJ2-7, with 11 positions matching TRBD2. V lost 5 bases and J lost 5; bases outside the gene matches: 6. Germline V gene lookup returns CDR1 SGHRS and CDR2 YFSETQ. The CDR3 consists of 14 residues.

This clonotype was counted a few times. This chain uses TRBV7-9 with TRBJ2-7, with TRBD2 matching over 8 bases. CDR3 length: 15 residues. CDR1 is SEHNR, CDR2 FQNEAQ, per germline (reference sequence). The J segment lost 4 bases and the V segment lost 2 bases, leaving 7 bases of the junction unmatched. The CDR3 here is CASSLHGGRRYEQYF. The CDR3 nucleotides are TGTGCCAGCAGCTTACACGGCGGGAGGCGGTACGAGCAGTACTTC.

This clonotype came up many times. This chain uses TRBV12-3 or TRBV12-4 with TRBJ2-7, with TRBD2 matching 14 bases. The CDR3 runs to 13 residues. V shed 10 bases, J shed 7 bases, and the junction held 6 bases outside the gene matches. Here the CDR3 DNA reads TGTGCCACCGGGACTAGCGGGGGAGGGGAGCAGTACTTC. It encodes CATGTSGGGEQYF.

This clonotype occurred many times. The rearrangement links TRBV29-1 to TRBJ2-7; no clear D. The CDR3 totals 12 residues. CDR1 is SQVTM and CDR2 is ANQGSEA in the germline V gene. The germline V and J ends were trimmed by 5 bases and 6 bases, with 14 bases remaining between them. The CDR3 DNA sequence: TGCAGCGTTCAACTGGGGTTGGGCGAGCAGTACTTC. It yields the protein CSVQLGLGEQYF.

This clonotype has ten or more counts. The J gene is TRBJ2-7, the V gene TRBV4-1; 7 bases line up with TRBD1. The germline gives CDR1 MGHRA, CDR2 YSYEKL. J lost 2 bases, V lost 1 base, and 11 bases had no gene match. The CDR3 sequence is 17 residues long. CDR3 DNA sequence: TGCGCCAGCAGCCAAGGGCCCATCAGACAGGGAGCCTACGAGCAGTACTTC. Translating gives CASSQGPIRQGAYEQYF.

This clonotype was seen more than once but under ten times. The rearrangement joins TRBV7-2 to TRBJ2-3, with TRBD2 matching 8 bases. CDR1 and CDR2 from the germline V gene are SGHTA and FQGNSA. The V segment lost 1 base and the J segment 5 bases; nucleotides outside the gene matches: 2. The length of the CDR3 is 14 residues. Here the CDR3 reads CASSLGLAIDTQYF. CDR3 sequence (DNA): TGTGCCAGCAGCTTAGGACTAGCGATAGATACGCAGTATTTT.

The rearrangement links TRBV11-3 to TRBJ2-7; no definite D call. V dropped 0 bases and J dropped 3 bases, with 12 bases sitting between them. This CDR3 region has 15 residues. From germline, CDR1 is SGHNT and CDR2 YENEEA. The CDR3 is CASSLDGESDYEQYF. CDR3 bases: TGTGCCAGCAGCTTAGATGGGGAAAGCGACTACGAGCAGTACTTC.

The rearrangement uses TRBV3-1 and TRBJ2-3; D uncertain. This CDR3 has 14 amino acids. V was shortened by 5 bases and J by 4 bases, with 13 bases between the two germline ends. Germline-derived CDR1 and CDR2 are LGHDT and YNNKEL (reference sequence). The CDR3 nucleotides are TGTGCCAGCAGCACCCTTCCCTCATCAGATACGCAGTATTTT. This codes for CASSTLPSSDTQYF.

At least ten counts were recorded for this clonotype. This chain connects TRBV12-3 or TRBV12-4 to TRBJ1-1; no clear D. The CDR3 is 11 amino acids. Trimming removed 1 base at V and 6 bases at J, with 3 bases between. The CDR3 DNA reads TGTGCCAGCAGTTTAGGGTCTGAAGCTTTCTTT. Protein sequence: CASSLGSEAFF.

V and J are TRBV5-1 and TRBJ2-5; perhaps D is TRBD1 or TRBD2 (6 bases each). The CDR3 consists of 14 residues. Trimming removed 4 bases from V and 5 bases from J, with 15 bases in between. Germline assignment: CDR1 SGHRS and CDR2 YFSETQ. Written as DNA, the CDR3 is TGCGCCAGCAGCCCCGGGGGCAGCAAGGAGACCCAGTACTTC. Amino acids: CASSPGGSKETQYF.

This clonotype was seen a handful of times. The J gene is TRBJ2-7, the V gene TRBV12-3 or TRBV12-4; D remains ambiguous. Between the trimmed V and J ends, which lost 5 bases and 2 bases, there was a span of 13 bases. The CDR3 extends over 14 amino acids. This CDR3 is CASSLTYKAYEQYF. DNA for the CDR3: TGTGCCAGCAGTCTGACCTATAAGGCCTACGAGCAGTACTTC.

This clonotype was seen at least ten times. The genes are TRBV3-1 and TRBJ1-1; 8 positions agree with TRBD1. Per germline, CDR1 LGHDT and CDR2 YNNKEL (reference sequence). Germline trimming cut 3 bases from V and 1 base from J; bases unmatched to any gene: 1. CDR3 length: 14 residues. The CDR3 DNA reads TGTGCCAGCAGCCACACAGGGGGGAACACTGAAGCTTTCTTT. Its translation: CASSHTGGNTEAFF.

This clonotype was found many times. This chain links TRBV3-1 with TRBJ1-1; D is ambiguous. The V and J ends lost 1 base and 4 bases respectively, with 4 bases between them. Germline V gene sequence: CDR1 LGHDT, CDR2 YNNKEL (reference sequence). This CDR3 has 12 amino acids. This CDR3 is CASSQGFTEAFF. The CDR3, as DNA: TGTGCCAGCAGCCAAGGATTCACTGAAGCTTTCTTT.

This clonotype was counted ten times or more. The gene calls are TRBV7-2 and TRBJ2-1; unclear D gene. The germline V gene has CDR1 SGHTA and CDR2 FQGNSA. CDR3 size: 13 residues. Trimming pared 3 bases from V and 12 bases from J, leaving 15 bases between. CDR3 DNA: TGTGCCAGCAGCTTCTTCCTAGGCTCGGGGCAGTTCTTC. Its translation: CASSFFLGSGQFF.

The V and J genes are TRBV3-1 and TRBJ2-5, with a possible D match to TRBD2 (5 bases). The CDR3 has 15 residues. The germline gives CDR1 LGHDT, CDR2 YNNKEL (reference sequence). V gave up 8 bases and J gave up 2 bases, with 18 bases separating them. CDR3: CASSHVGGRQETQYF. In DNA form, the CDR3 reads TGTGCCAGCTCCCACGTTGGTGGGAGACAAGAGACCCAGTACTTC.

The chain links TRBV15 to TRBJ1-2; no clear D. Trimming pared 0 bases from V and 3 bases from J, leaving 11 bases between. The CDR3 covers 15 residues. Germline CDR1 reads LNHNV; CDR2 reads YYDKDF (reference sequence). The CDR3 reads CATSREPRPDYGYTF. The CDR3 bases are TGTGCCACCAGCAGAGAACCCAGACCGGACTATGGCTACACCTTC.

Notes on this clonotype: This may stem from a read error, because a much larger clone lies one nucleotide away. The rearrangement links TRBV3-1 to TRBJ2-5; D may be TRBD2 (5 bases). CDR1 is LGHDT, CDR2 YNNKEL, per germline (reference sequence). The CDR3 consists of 14 residues. Trimming took 4 bases from V and 3 from J, leaving 12 bases between them. CDR3 nucleotide sequence: TGTGCCAGCAGCCCGTCACTGGGAGAAGAGACCCAGTACTTC. Encoded protein: CASSPSLGEETQYF.

Notes on this clonotype: A much larger clone is a single base away; this may be a read error. This chain joins TRBV12-3 or TRBV12-4 and TRBJ2-7, with 9 bases that match TRBD1. The CDR3 is made up of 14 amino acids. The CDR3: CASNDRDRVNEHYF. The CDR3 DNA follows: TGTGCCAGCAATGACCGGGACAGGGTAAACGAGCATTACTTC.

This clonotype was seen repeatedly, ten times or more. The chain joins TRBV12-3 or TRBV12-4 to TRBJ2-5; D gene unclear. V lost 4 bases to trimming and J lost 5 bases, with 8 bases between them. The CDR3 consists of 12 residues. CDR3 nucleotide sequence: TGTGCCAGCAGTTCCATGGGGGAGACCCAGTACTTC. This sequence encodes CASSSMGETQYF.

J is TRBJ1-6 and V is TRBV20-1; a weak D match, TRBD1 (5 bases). Trimming pared 1 base from V and 9 bases from J, leaving 10 bases between. Germline CDR1 is DFQATT and CDR2 is SNEGSKA (reference sequence). This CDR3 has 13 residues. CDR3 protein: CSARVRVSSPLHF. In DNA, the CDR3 is TGCAGTGCTAGAGTCAGGGTGTCTTCACCCCTCCACTTT.

The J gene is TRBJ2-5, the V gene TRBV30, with D perhaps TRBD1 (5 bases). V was clipped by 2 bases and J by 2 bases, with 6 bases between them. The CDR3 is 12 amino acids. Germline CDR1 GTSNPN, CDR2 SVGIG (reference sequence). The CDR3 DNA reads TGTGCCTGGAGTCGACAGCAAGAGACCCAGTACTTC. The encoded protein is CAWSRQQETQYF.

The sample holds many counts of this clonotype. The J gene is TRBJ1-1, the V gene TRBV6-2 or TRBV6-3; 9 bases fit TRBD1. The CDR3 consists of 17 residues. Germline assignment: CDR1 MNHEY and CDR2 SVGEGT. V trimming: 1 base; J trimming: 3 bases; junction bases outside the gene matches: 9. Here the CDR3 reads CASSYWDRAGGYTEAFF. The CDR3 coding sequence is TGTGCCAGCAGTTACTGGGACAGGGCCGGGGGATACACTGAAGCTTTCTTT.

This clonotype has just a few counts. The rearrangement links TRBV5-1 to TRBJ2-5, with a possible D match to TRBD2 (5 bases). Germline values: CDR1 SGHRS, CDR2 YFSETQ. Between the trimmed V and J ends, which lost 0 bases and 5 bases, there was a span of 14 bases. The CDR3 extends over 15 amino acids. The CDR3 nucleotides read TGCGCCAGCAGCTTGGCCCCGGGAATAGGGGAGACCCAGTACTTC. Encoded protein: CASSLAPGIGETQYF.